Below are 7 T cell receptor beta chains sequenced from a single sample in a study of CD8 T cells in ankylosing spondylitis. In TCRdb, the 5' RACE reads were re-called with MiXCR into one record per CDR3 protein. The sample has some 130,000 distinct CDR3 sequences, around 6.6% seen once; the top ten hold under 15%. Sequences were obtained from blood, either unsorted or a sorted T cell fraction (not recorded which). Receptor source: a female donor with ankylosing spondylitis or in good health (not recorded which).

The V call is TRBV6-5, the J call TRBJ1-1; a weak D match, TRBD1 (5 bases). The germline V and J ends were trimmed by 3 bases and 3 bases, with 20 bases remaining between them. CDR1 and CDR2 (germline): MNHEY, SVGAGI. The CDR3 loop spans 17 amino acids. The DNA of the CDR3 is TGTGCCAGCAGTTATGGGACGGGGTTAGGAGGTCACACTGAAGCTTTCTTT. As protein: CASSYGTGLGGHTEAFF.

The sample holds many counts of this clonotype. The chain links TRBV18 to TRBJ2-5; TRBD1 matches at 7 bases. Germline CDR1 KGHSH, CDR2 LQKENI. The CDR3 runs to 14 residues. V dropped 2 bases and J dropped 1; count of bases not matched to a gene: 1. The CDR3 region has the DNA TGTGCCAGCTCACCATGGGACAGCCAAGAGACCCAGTACTTC. This codes for CASSPWDSQETQYF.

Concerning this clonotype itself: This sequence may be a read error, since a much larger clone differs from it by one base. This chain uses TRBV9 with TRBJ1-2; the D is unclear. Per germline, CDR1 SGDLS and CDR2 YYNGEE. The CDR3 has 13 residues. Here the CDR3 DNA reads TGTGCCAGCAGCGTAGGATGGAGGAGTGGCCACACCTTC. This sequence encodes CASSVGWRSGHTF.

This clonotype was seen many times. The chain is built from TRBV4-3 and TRBJ1-2, with D uncertain. Looked up from germline, CDR1 is LGHNA and CDR2 is YSLEER. The CDR3 covers 15 residues. Trimming removed 0 bases from V and 6 bases from J, with 14 bases in between. CDR3 sequence: CASSQDTPDRDGYTF. The CDR3 DNA sequence: TGCGCCAGCAGCCAAGATACGCCGGATAGGGATGGCTACACCTTC.

At least ten counts were recorded for this clonotype. V gene TRBV7-8 combines with J gene TRBJ2-7; a weak D match, TRBD1 (6 bases). The CDR3 sequence is 14 residues long. The V gene lost 5 bases and the J gene lost 1 base, with 12 bases spanning the gap. CDR1 and CDR2 from the germline V gene are SGHVS and FQNEAQ. CDR3 amino acids: CASSLTTGSYEQYF. The CDR3 nucleotides read TGTGCCAGCAGCCTTACGACAGGTTCCTACGAGCAGTACTTC.

The gene calls are TRBV4-3 and TRBJ1-5, with 9 positions matching TRBD1. Germline V gene lookup returns CDR1 LGHNA and CDR2 YSLEER. This CDR3 has 15 amino acids. The trim removed 4 bases at V and 4 bases at J, leaving 5 bases unmatched. The CDR3, as DNA: TGCGCCAGCAGCCTGGACAGGGGTTGGAATCAGCCCCAGCATTTT. Its translation: CASSLDRGWNQPQHF.

The table lists this clonotype with a few counts. The CDR3 region has the DNA TGTGCCAGCCGCCGGTCGGGGGGCCCAACCTACAATGAGCAGTTCTTC. Amino acids: CASRRSGGPTYNEQFF. V and J are TRBV2 and TRBJ2-1; a possible D gene is TRBD2 (7 bases). CDR3 length: 16 residues. Germline V gene data show CDR1 as SNHLY and CDR2 as FYNNEI. The V and J ends lost 8 bases and 2 bases respectively, with 19 bases between them.